A selection of T cell receptor beta chains follows, all from one sample in a study of T cell responses to AZD1222 COVID-19 vaccine. TCRdb's copy holds only in-frame clones and misses some; the assay was immunoSEQ multiplex PCR. The sample shows around 250,000 clones, approximately 95% of them seen only once. The source was peripheral blood, collected on day 0 of AZD1222 vaccination. Every receptor here comes from an adult in good health. The CDR3 runs from the conserved cysteine through the conserved F or W. The D gene is left open where the match is weak.

j_gene	d_gene	v_gene	CDR3aa	CDR3nt
TRBJ1-1	-	TRBV5-5	CASSLGGRETEAFF	TGTGCCAGCAGCTTGGGGGGCAGGGAAACTGAAGCTTTCTTT
TRBJ2-5	TRBD2	TRBV27	CASSLGTSGSETQYF	TGTGCCAGCAGTTTAGGGACTAGCGGGAGTGAGACCCAGTACTTC
TRBJ1-3	TRBD1	TRBV28	CASRDRVSGNTIYF	TGTGCCAGCAGGGACAGGGTCTCTGGAAACACCATATATTTT
TRBJ2-7	TRBD2	TRBV28	CASSWLLREGSYEQYF	TGTGCCAGCAGTTGGCTCTTAAGGGAGGGCTCCTACGAGCAGTACTTC
TRBJ1-2	-	TRBV6-5	CASSYDPQGSNYGYTF	TGTGCCAGCAGTTATGATCCTCAGGGGTCTAACTATGGCTACACCTTC
TRBJ2-4	-	TRBV2	CASSESPPGAKNIQYF	TGTGCCAGCAGTGAATCCCCCCCAGGGGCCAAAAACATTCAGTACTTC
TRBJ1-5	-	TRBV12-3/TRBV12-4	CASSLDGNQPQHF	TGTGCCAGCAGTTTGGACGGAAATCAGCCCCAGCATTTT
TRBJ1-2	-	TRBV2	CASSVTGLQRAYGYTF	TGTGCCAGCAGTGTTACCGGTCTTCAGCGAGCTTATGGCTACACCTTC
TRBJ1-2	-	TRBV9	CASSAPLRGGYGYTF	TGTGCCAGCAGCGCTCCCCTGAGGGGCGGCTATGGCTACACCTTC
TRBJ1-3	-	TRBV2	CASRERFLSGNTIYF	TGTGCCAGCAGGGAGAGGTTCCTCTCTGGAAACACCATATATTTT
TRBJ2-2	TRBD1	TRBV27	CASSQTGGVPNTGELFF	TGTGCCAGCAGTCAGACAGGGGGAGTCCCGAACACCGGGGAGCTGTTTTTT